This TCR beta chain was recorded in a study of shared clonotypes between healthy human individuals. Positive CCR7 selection of CD45RO-negative cells yielded the naive CD8 cells, and terminally differentiated effector memory CD45RA+ cells were excluded. The CDR3 spans 17 residues. After removal of 5 bases from V and 4 bases from J, the junction contained 16 bases not matched to a gene. CDR1 KGHSH and CDR2 LQKENI come from the germline V gene. Whole-study results and caveats: Clonotypes shared by all four sorted-subset donors had higher generation probabilities than non-shared clonotypes. Exclusively blood specimens were collected; tissue repertoires likely differ. Sorted-subset sequencing, rarefaction showed, was incomplete despite large depth. Between a few donors, naive CD4 clonotypes were shared at a level of roughly 5.5%.

Concerning this clone: The antigen is undetermined.

TCRdb keeps only in-frame clones here, not all; method: immunoSEQ multiplex PCR. The sample records about 750,000 clones, about 92% being singletons. J is TRBJ1-2 and V is TRBV18, with TRBD1 matching over 7 bases. The TCR comes from a young man in good health. What was sequenced was naive CD8+ T cells sorted from blood. CDR3 sequence reads: CASSDKRQGSWFYGYTF. CDR3 nucleotide sequence: TGTGCCAGCTCAGATAAACGACAGGGTTCCTGGTTCTATGGCTACACCTTC.